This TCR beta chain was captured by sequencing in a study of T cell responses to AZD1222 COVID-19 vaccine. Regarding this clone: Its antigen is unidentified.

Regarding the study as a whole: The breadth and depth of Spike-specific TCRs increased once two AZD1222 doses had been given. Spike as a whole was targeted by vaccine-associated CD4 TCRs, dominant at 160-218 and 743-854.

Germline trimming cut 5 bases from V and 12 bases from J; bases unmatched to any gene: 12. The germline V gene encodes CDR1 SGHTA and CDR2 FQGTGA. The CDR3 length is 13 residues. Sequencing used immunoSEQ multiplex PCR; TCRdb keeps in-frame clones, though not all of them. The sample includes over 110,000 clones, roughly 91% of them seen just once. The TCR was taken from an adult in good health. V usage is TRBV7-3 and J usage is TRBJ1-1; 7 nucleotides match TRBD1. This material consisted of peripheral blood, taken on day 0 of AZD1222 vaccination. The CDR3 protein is CASSTTRGGATFF. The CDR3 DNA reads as TGTGCCAGCAGCACCACAAGAGGGGGCGCTACTTTCTTT.